These T cell receptor beta chains were read from a single sample in a study of spatial heterogeneity in lung cancer. TCRdb reprocessed the 5' RACE reads via MiXCR and lists one record per CDR3 protein. This table holds about 80,000 distinct CDR3 sequences, 8% found once. This material consisted of PBMCs, taken at surgery. These receptor sequences come from a male donor with early-stage non-small cell lung cancer. The CDR3 runs from the conserved cysteine through the conserved F or W. Fields, in order: V gene, D gene, clone size, J gene, CDR3 DNA, CDR3 protein. A D gene is named only where the DNA matches it firmly. Only part of the rows carry a size: once, few, many, or a class if the clone is expanded.

V: TRBV29-1; D: TRBD1; size: many; J: TRBJ1-1; DNA: TGCAGCGTCGGGACAGATGAAGCTTTCTTT; CDR3: CSVGTDEAFF
V: TRBV7-2; D: NA; size: many; J: TRBJ2-5; DNA: TGTGCCAGCAGCTTATGGGCCCCGTTGCGTCCGAATGGCCAAGAGACCCAGTACTTC; CDR3: CASSLWAPLRPNGQETQYF
V: TRBV5-1; D: NA; size: NA; J: TRBJ1-1; DNA: TGCGCCAGCAGCTTGGAACTGGGAGTGAACACTGAAGCTTTCTTT; CDR3: CASSLELGVNTEAFF
V: TRBV3-1; D: NA; size: many; J: TRBJ2-2; DNA: TGTGCCAGCAGCCAAGCAGGGACCGGGGAGCTGTTTTTT; CDR3: CASSQAGTGELFF
V: TRBV29-1; D: NA; size: NA; J: TRBJ1-1; DNA: TGCGGCGTTGGGTTAGGGGTTTACACTGAAGCTTTCTTT; CDR3: CGVGLGVYTEAFF
V: TRBV19; D: NA; size: medium-sized; J: TRBJ2-1; DNA: TGTGCCAGTAGTCCCGGGACTCTCTCCTACAATGAGCAGTTCTTC; CDR3: CASSPGTLSYNEQFF
V: TRBV29-1; D: NA; size: many; J: TRBJ2-5; DNA: TGCAGCTCCGGGCCCCAAGAGACCCAGTACTTC; CDR3: CSSGPQETQYF
V: TRBV29-1; D: TRBD2; size: few; J: TRBJ2-2; DNA: TGCAGCGTTGAGCGGGGGACCGGGGAGCTGTTTTTT; CDR3: CSVERGTGELFF
V: TRBV1; D: NA; size: NA; J: TRBJ1-2; DNA: TGCACCAGCAGCCCCCGTTGGAGACATCTTAACTATGGCTACACCTTC; CDR3: CTSSPRWRHLNYGYTF
V: TRBV29-1; D: NA; size: many; J: TRBJ1-4; DNA: TGCAGCGTGCAACAGTCGGGCAATGAAAAACTGTTTTTT; CDR3: CSVQQSGNEKLFF
V: TRBV5-1; D: NA; size: many; J: TRBJ1-6; DNA: TGCGCCAGCAGCTTCGCCGGGACCCATTCACCCCTCCACTTT; CDR3: CASSFAGTHSPLHF
V: TRBV5-4; D: NA; size: NA; J: TRBJ2-5; DNA: TGTGCCAGCAGCTTTCGGTCAGGCCAAGAGACCCAGTACTTC; CDR3: CASSFRSGQETQYF
V: TRBV24-1; D: NA; size: NA; J: TRBJ2-1; DNA: TGTGCCACCAGTGATCCCATCGTCGGAGGATACAATGAGCAGTTCTTC; CDR3: CATSDPIVGGYNEQFF
V: TRBV4-3; D: NA; size: many; J: TRBJ1-1; DNA: TGCGCCAGCAGCCAAGTCGTACAGGGAGAAGCTTTCTTT; CDR3: CASSQVVQGEAFF
V: TRBV24-1; D: NA; size: NA; J: TRBJ2-1; DNA: TGTGCCACCAGTGAGGGTTGGGTGAATGAGCAGTTCTTC; CDR3: CATSEGWVNEQFF
V: TRBV15; D: NA; size: few; J: TRBJ2-1; DNA: TGTGCCACCAGCAGAGGCGGCTCCAACCGCCCGTTCTTC; CDR3: CATSRGGSNRPFF
V: TRBV20-1; D: NA; size: many; J: TRBJ1-1; DNA: TGCAGTGCCTATCCCCCAGGGAGAGTCACTGAAGCTTTCTTT; CDR3: CSAYPPGRVTEAFF
V: TRBV7-6; D: TRBD2; size: NA; J: TRBJ2-1; DNA: TGTGCCAGCAGCTTACGGGGGGGCCTCCAGAATGAGCAGTTCTTC; CDR3: CASSLRGGLQNEQFF
V: TRBV12-3/TRBV12-4; D: NA; size: few; J: TRBJ1-5; DNA: TGTGCCAGCAGTTTGGGCCACAATCAGCCCCAGCATTTT; CDR3: CASSLGHNQPQHF
V: TRBV19; D: NA; size: few; J: TRBJ2-5; DNA: TGTGCCAGTAGTATAACCGACAGGTTCGAGACCCAGTACTTC; CDR3: CASSITDRFETQYF
V: TRBV7-2; D: TRBD2; size: many; J: TRBJ2-1; DNA: TGTGCCAGCAGCTTAGGTCCTAGCGGGAGTAGTAGTGAGCAGTTCTTC; CDR3: CASSLGPSGSSSEQFF
V: TRBV20-1; D: TRBD1; size: many; J: TRBJ1-1; DNA: TGCAGGGGGAGGGACAGTAGGAACACTGAAGCTTTCTTT; CDR3: CRGRDSRNTEAFF
V: TRBV7-8; D: TRBD1; size: many; J: TRBJ2-7; DNA: TGTGCCAGCAGCTCCCACAGGGGGCCCATCGAGCAGTACTTC; CDR3: CASSSHRGPIEQYF
V: TRBV20-1; D: TRBD1; size: many; J: TRBJ2-5; DNA: TGCAGTGCTACCATGACAGGGACGGAGACCCAGTACTTC; CDR3: CSATMTGTETQYF
V: TRBV18; D: NA; size: few; J: TRBJ1-5; DNA: TGTGCCAGCTCACCGGGCCAGACAGACAATCAGCCCCAGCATTTT; CDR3: CASSPGQTDNQPQHF
V: TRBV12-3/TRBV12-4; D: NA; size: many; J: TRBJ2-7; DNA: TGTGCCAGCAGCTTGGCCGGCGGAAGCTACGAGCAGTACTTC; CDR3: CASSLAGGSYEQYF
V: TRBV6-2/TRBV6-3; D: NA; size: many; J: TRBJ1-5; DNA: TGTGCCAGCAGGGACGTGAACCAGCCCCAGCATTTT; CDR3: CASRDVNQPQHF
V: TRBV2; D: TRBD1; size: many; J: TRBJ1-1; DNA: TGTGCCAGCACTCCTCAGGGGGGGGTCACTGAAGCTTTCTTT; CDR3: CASTPQGGVTEAFF
V: TRBV29-1; D: NA; size: many; J: TRBJ1-1; DNA: TGCAGCGTTCCAAAGGGCACTGAAGCTTTCTTT; CDR3: CSVPKGTEAFF
V: TRBV11-1; D: NA; size: NA; J: TRBJ2-7; DNA: TGTGCCAGCGGGCGGGGGACAGTGTACGAGCAGTACTTC; CDR3: CASGRGTVYEQYF
V: TRBV19; D: NA; size: NA; J: TRBJ1-1; DNA: TGTGCCAGTAGAATATCAGAGAACACTGAAGCTTTCTTT; CDR3: CASRISENTEAFF
V: TRBV20-1; D: NA; size: NA; J: TRBJ1-3; DNA: TGCAGTGCTAGGGAGTTCTCTGGAAACACCATATATTTT; CDR3: CSAREFSGNTIYF
V: TRBV6-4; D: NA; size: NA; J: TRBJ2-3; DNA: TGTGCCAGCAGTGTGGTTGGGCAGGGAAGCCCAGATACGCAGTATTTT; CDR3: CASSVVGQGSPDTQYF
V: TRBV7-6; D: TRBD2; size: many; J: TRBJ2-1; DNA: TGTGCCAGCAGTCGGACTAGCGGGAACTACAATGAGCAGTTCTTC; CDR3: CASSRTSGNYNEQFF
V: TRBV5-4; D: TRBD2; size: NA; J: TRBJ2-2; DNA: TGTGCCAGCAGCTCCTTAGCGGGAGGGCCGAGCGGCGGGGAGCTGTTTTTT; CDR3: CASSSLAGGPSGGELFF
V: TRBV18; D: NA; size: NA; J: TRBJ1-4; DNA: TGTGCCAGCTCAATCATCCCGGGACCTAAGACGGGATATGAAAAACTGTTTTTT; CDR3: CASSIIPGPKTGYEKLFF
V: TRBV29-1; D: NA; size: many; J: TRBJ2-1; DNA: TGCAGCGTTGAACGGCAGGGGAACAATGAGCAGTTCTTC; CDR3: CSVERQGNNEQFF
V: TRBV6-5; D: TRBD2; size: many; J: TRBJ2-2; DNA: TGTGCCACCTTTAGCGGGACCGGGGAGCTGTTTTTT; CDR3: CATFSGTGELFF
V: TRBV24-1; D: NA; size: many; J: TRBJ2-2; DNA: TGTGCCACCAGCTACGGTAGCGGAGGCCTCACCGGGGAGCTGTTTTTT; CDR3: CATSYGSGGLTGELFF
V: TRBV4-3; D: TRBD1; size: many; J: TRBJ1-6; DNA: TGCGCCAGCAGACGCGGGCTGGGACAGGGAGACTCACCCCTCCACTTT; CDR3: CASRRGLGQGDSPLHF
V: TRBV27; D: NA; size: many; J: TRBJ1-1; DNA: TGTGCCAGCAGTTTACGGGGGACCGAAGAAGCTTTCTTT; CDR3: CASSLRGTEEAFF
V: TRBV6-5; D: NA; size: NA; J: TRBJ2-2; DNA: TGTGCCAGCAGTCGGACGGGGAACACCGGGGAGCTGTTTTTT; CDR3: CASSRTGNTGELFF
V: TRBV6-2/TRBV6-3; D: TRBD1; size: many; J: TRBJ1-1; DNA: TGTGCCAGCAGGGCCGGCGGGACAGGGGGAGCTTTCTTT; CDR3: CASRAGGTGGAFF
V: TRBV23-1; D: TRBD1; size: NA; J: TRBJ2-2; DNA: TGCGCCAGCAGACGGGGGGACAGGGTTCCCGGGGAGCTGTTTTTT; CDR3: CASRRGDRVPGELFF
V: TRBV30; D: TRBD2; size: NA; J: TRBJ2-1; DNA: TGTGCCTGGAGGAAGGGACTAGCGGAGGGCAAAGAGCAGTTCTTC; CDR3: CAWRKGLAEGKEQFF
V: TRBV10-3; D: NA; size: few; J: TRBJ2-5; DNA: TGTGCCATCAGTGAAGTCAGGGGAGAGACCCAGTACTTC; CDR3: CAISEVRGETQYF
V: TRBV11-2; D: NA; size: many; J: TRBJ2-3; DNA: TGTGCCAGCAGCTTAGAGGGGGGGCGCCAGGATACGCAGTATTTT; CDR3: CASSLEGGRQDTQYF
V: TRBV5-1; D: NA; size: few; J: TRBJ1-4; DNA: TGCGCCAGCAGCCCTACACCAACCGGACTTGAAAAACTGTTTTTT; CDR3: CASSPTPTGLEKLFF
V: TRBV7-9; D: TRBD2; size: few; J: TRBJ2-7; DNA: TGTGCCAGCAGCTTAGCGCTTGGGACTAGCATCAACGAGCAGTACTTC; CDR3: CASSLALGTSINEQYF
V: TRBV7-2; D: NA; size: many; J: TRBJ2-2; DNA: TGTGCCAGCAGCCGCCGGGGGTCTGGCGGGGAGCTGTTTTTT; CDR3: CASSRRGSGGELFF
V: TRBV18; D: NA; size: NA; J: TRBJ2-6; DNA: TGTGCCAGCTCACCACTTGACTCTGGGGCCAACGTCCTGACTTTC; CDR3: CASSPLDSGANVLTF
V: TRBV2; D: NA; size: many; J: TRBJ1-1; DNA: TGTGCCAGCAGTTGGGGCTACACTGAAGCTTTCTTT; CDR3: CASSWGYTEAFF
V: TRBV3-1; D: TRBD1; size: NA; J: TRBJ1-2; DNA: TGTGCCAGCAGTCAGGGACAGGGACCACATGTCTACACCTTC; CDR3: CASSQGQGPHVYTF
V: TRBV7-2; D: TRBD1; size: many; J: TRBJ1-2; DNA: TGTGCCAGCAGCCTGACAGGGACGGATGGCTACACCTTC; CDR3: CASSLTGTDGYTF
V: TRBV14; D: NA; size: many; J: TRBJ2-5; DNA: TGTGCCAGCAGCCAATCACTAGCAGAGACCCAGTACTTC; CDR3: CASSQSLAETQYF
V: TRBV19; D: TRBD1; size: NA; J: TRBJ2-1; DNA: TGTGCCAGTAGTATAGGTCCAGGGGGATATGAGCAGTTCTTC; CDR3: CASSIGPGGYEQFF
V: TRBV3-1; D: NA; size: NA; J: TRBJ1-1; DNA: TGTGCCAGCAGCCAAGGTTGGGGAAACACTGAAGCTTTCTTT; CDR3: CASSQGWGNTEAFF